The TCR beta chain described here comes from a study of blood T cell repertoires in COVID-19. In the study overall: There were acute and convalescent COVID-19 samples, and they came from the United States, Italy and Spain.

Individuals drawn from around 25 US areas were roughly 18 to 95 years old. Grouping used clinical history reported by participants in a survey and questionnaire. Within 2 weeks of study entry, exposed participants had contacted a PCR-confirmed or clinician-diagnosed COVID-19 case. In this sample, this clone turned up a few times. The protocol was immunoSEQ multiplex PCR, while the TCRdb copy is restricted to in-frame clones and leaves out a portion. The sample holds roughly 200,000 clones; roughly 89% are singletons and the top ten take under 4%. The sequencing sample was made of PBMCs or T cells enriched from blood (not recorded which). This TCR was recovered from a woman between 25 and 40 years old who had been exposed to COVID-19.

CDR3 protein: CASSVYRGGNQPQHF. The DNA for the CDR3 is TGTGCCAGCAGTGTCTACAGGGGTGGCAATCAGCCCCAGCATTTT. V gene TRBV6-2 or TRBV6-3 combines with J gene TRBJ1-5; the match to TRBD1 covers 7 bases. The CDR3 runs 15 residues. After removal of 5 bases from V and 2 bases from J, the junction contained 6 bases not matched to a gene. From germline, CDR1 is MNHEY and CDR2 SVGEGT.